This note documents a single T cell receptor beta chain sequence. Its antigen is currently unknown. Stem cell-like memory, regulatory, central memory and naive CD4+ cells were sorted via CD45RO/CCR7/CD25/CD127/CD95/CD27. The record originates from a study of beta chain features in type 1 diabetes. General study results and limits: Cells with high TCR expression could be over-represented by cDNA sequencing. TCRB CDR3s were moderately but significantly shorter in Type 1 diabetes patients in all four CD4+ subsets. Insertion counts at VDJ junctions were lower in type 1 diabetes patients, who also showed more deletions there.

Trimming took off 4 bases at V and 9 bases at J, with 20 bases between the two ends. In germline, CDR1 is SGDLS, CDR2 YYNGEE. CDR3 length: 15 residues. Of the isolated RNA, all was reverse transcribed, and so the sequenced material was expressed TCRB transcripts. Sequencing of naive, central memory and regulatory T cell samples gave an average of roughly 3.5 million reads. TCRdb's copy holds only in-frame clones and misses some; the assay was immunoSEQ multiplex PCR. This table holds roughly 300,000 clones, 7% to 10% found once. The clonotype was recovered from a young man with type 1 diabetes. J is TRBJ2-4 and V is TRBV9; D perhaps matches TRBD2 (6 bases). The specimen was central memory CD4+ T cells from blood. The CDR3 DNA follows: TGTGCCAGCAGCTACCGGGGGACCCGGGGCGCCATTCAGTACTTC. Translated, it gives CASSYRGTRGAIQYF.